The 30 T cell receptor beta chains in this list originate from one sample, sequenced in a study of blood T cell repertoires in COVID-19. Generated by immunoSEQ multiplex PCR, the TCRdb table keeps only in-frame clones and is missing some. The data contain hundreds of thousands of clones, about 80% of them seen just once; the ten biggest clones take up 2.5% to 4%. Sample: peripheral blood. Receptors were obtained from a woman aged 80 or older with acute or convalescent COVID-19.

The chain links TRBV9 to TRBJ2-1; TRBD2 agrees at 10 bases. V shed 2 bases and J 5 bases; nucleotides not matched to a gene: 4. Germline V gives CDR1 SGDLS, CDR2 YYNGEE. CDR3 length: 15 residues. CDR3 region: CASSVSGRADNEQFF. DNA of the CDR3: TGTGCCAGCAGCGTGAGCGGGAGGGCCGACAATGAGCAGTTCTTC.

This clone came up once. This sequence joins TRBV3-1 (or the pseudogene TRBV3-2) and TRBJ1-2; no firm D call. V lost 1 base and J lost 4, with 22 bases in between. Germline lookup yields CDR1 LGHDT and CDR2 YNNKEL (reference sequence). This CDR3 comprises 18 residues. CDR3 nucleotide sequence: TGTGCCAGCAGCCAAGGGTGGCGGGTATCCAGCAGGCCCTATGGCTACACCTTC. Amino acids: CASSQGWRVSSRPYGYTF.

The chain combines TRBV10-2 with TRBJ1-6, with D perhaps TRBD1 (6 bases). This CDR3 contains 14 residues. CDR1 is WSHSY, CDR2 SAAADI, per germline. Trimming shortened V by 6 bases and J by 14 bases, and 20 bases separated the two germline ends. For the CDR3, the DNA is TGCGCCAGCAGAGACGGGACATCAGGATGGTCCCTCCACTTT. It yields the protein CASRDGTSGWSLHF.

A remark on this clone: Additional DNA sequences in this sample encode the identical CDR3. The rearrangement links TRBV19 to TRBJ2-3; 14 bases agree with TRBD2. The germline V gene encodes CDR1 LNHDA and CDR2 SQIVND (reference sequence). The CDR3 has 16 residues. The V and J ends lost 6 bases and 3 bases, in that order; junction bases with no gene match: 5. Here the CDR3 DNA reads TGTGCCAGTAGCAAGAGACTAGCGGGGGGGACAGATACGCAGTATTTT. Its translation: CASSKRLAGGTDTQYF.

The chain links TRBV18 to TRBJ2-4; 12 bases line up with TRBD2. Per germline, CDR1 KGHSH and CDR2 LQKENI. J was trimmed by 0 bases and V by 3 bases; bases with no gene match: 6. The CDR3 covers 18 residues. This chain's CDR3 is CASSPTGTSGLAKNIQYF. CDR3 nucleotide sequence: TGTGCCAGCTCACCCACCGGGACTAGCGGGTTAGCCAAAAACATTCAGTACTTC. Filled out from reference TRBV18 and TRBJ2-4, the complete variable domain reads NAGVMQNPRHLVRRRGQEARLRCSPMKGHSHVYWYRQLPEEGLKFMVYLQKENIIDESGMPKERFSAEFPKEGPSILRIQQVVRGDSAAYFCASSPTGTSGLAKNIQYFGAGTRLSVL.

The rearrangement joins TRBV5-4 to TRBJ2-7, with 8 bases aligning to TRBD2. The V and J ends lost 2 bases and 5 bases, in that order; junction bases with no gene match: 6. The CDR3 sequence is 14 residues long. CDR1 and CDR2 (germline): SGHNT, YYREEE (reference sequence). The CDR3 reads CASSLKSGRNEQYF. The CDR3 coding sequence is TGTGCCAGCAGCTTAAAGAGCGGGAGAAACGAGCAGTACTTC. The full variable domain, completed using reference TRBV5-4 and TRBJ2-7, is ETGVTQSPTHLIKTRGQQVTLRCSSQSGHNTVSWYQQALGQGPQFIFQYYREEENGRGNFPPRFSGLQFPNYSSELNVNALELDDSALYLCASSLKSGRNEQYFGPGTRLTVT.

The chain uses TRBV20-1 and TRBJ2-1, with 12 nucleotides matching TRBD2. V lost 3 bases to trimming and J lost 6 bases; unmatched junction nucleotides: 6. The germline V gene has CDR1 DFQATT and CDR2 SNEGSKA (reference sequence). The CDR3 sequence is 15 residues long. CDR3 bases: TGCAGTGCTAGTCCTAGCGGGAGGGCCTCCAATGAGCAGTTCTTC. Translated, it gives CSASPSGRASNEQFF.

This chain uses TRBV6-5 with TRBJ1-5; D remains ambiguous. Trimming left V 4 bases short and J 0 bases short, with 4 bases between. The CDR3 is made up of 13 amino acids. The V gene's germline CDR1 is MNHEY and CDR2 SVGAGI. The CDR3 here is CASSLDSNQPQHF. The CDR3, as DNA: TGTGCCAGCAGTTTAGATAGCAATCAGCCCCAGCATTTT.

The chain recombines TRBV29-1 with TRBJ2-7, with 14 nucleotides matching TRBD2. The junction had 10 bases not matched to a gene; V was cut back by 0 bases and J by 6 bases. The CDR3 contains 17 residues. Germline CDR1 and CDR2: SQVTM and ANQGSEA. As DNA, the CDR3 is TGCAGCGTTGAAGATACGACTAGCGGGAGGGGAGGGGTCGAGCAGTACTTC. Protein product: CSVEDTTSGRGGVEQYF.

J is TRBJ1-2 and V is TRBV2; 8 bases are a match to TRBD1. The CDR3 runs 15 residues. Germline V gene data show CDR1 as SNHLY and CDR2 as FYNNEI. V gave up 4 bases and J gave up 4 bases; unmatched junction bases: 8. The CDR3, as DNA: TGTGCCAGCAGTGTTATGGGACAGGCATCCTATGGCTACACCTTC. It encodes CASSVMGQASYGYTF.

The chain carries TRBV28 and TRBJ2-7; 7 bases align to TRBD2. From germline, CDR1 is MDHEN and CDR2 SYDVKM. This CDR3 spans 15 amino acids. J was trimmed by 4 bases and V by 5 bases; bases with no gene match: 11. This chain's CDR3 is CASSRVAGVPYEQYF. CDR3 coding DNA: TGTGCCAGCAGTCGTGTTGCGGGGGTCCCGTACGAGCAGTACTTC.

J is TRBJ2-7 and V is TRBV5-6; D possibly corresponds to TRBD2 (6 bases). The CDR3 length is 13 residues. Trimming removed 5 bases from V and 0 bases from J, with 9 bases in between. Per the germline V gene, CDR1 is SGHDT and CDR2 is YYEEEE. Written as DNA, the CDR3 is TGTGCCAGCAGTCTCGGGAGCTCCTACGAGCAGTACTTC. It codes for CASSLGSSYEQYF. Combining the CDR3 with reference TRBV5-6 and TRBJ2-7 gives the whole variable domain DAGVTQSPTHLIKTRGQQVTLRCSPKSGHDTVSWYQQALGQGPQFIFQYYEEEERQRGNFPDRFSGHQFPNYSSELNVNALLLGDSALYLCASSLGSSYEQYFGPGTRLTVT.

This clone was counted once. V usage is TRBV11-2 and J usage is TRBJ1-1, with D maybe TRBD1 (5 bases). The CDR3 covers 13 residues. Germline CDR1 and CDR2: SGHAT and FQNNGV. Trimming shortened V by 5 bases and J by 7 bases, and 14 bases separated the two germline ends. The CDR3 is CASSPHTRGEAFF. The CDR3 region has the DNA TGTGCCAGCAGCCCTCATACAAGGGGTGAAGCTTTCTTT.

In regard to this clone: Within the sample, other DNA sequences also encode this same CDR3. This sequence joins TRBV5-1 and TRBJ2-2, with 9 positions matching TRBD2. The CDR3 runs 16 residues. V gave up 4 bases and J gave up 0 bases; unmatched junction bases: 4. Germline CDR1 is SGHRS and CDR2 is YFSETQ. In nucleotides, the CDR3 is TGCGCCAGCAGCCTTAGACTAGCGGCGAACACCGGGGAGCTGTTTTTT. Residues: CASSLRLAANTGELFF.

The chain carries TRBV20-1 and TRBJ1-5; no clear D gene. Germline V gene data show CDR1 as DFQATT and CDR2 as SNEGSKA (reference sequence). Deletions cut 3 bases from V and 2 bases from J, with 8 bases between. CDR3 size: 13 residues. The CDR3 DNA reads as TGCAGTGCTAGTGGGAGGGGCAATCAGCCCCAGCATTTT. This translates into CSASGRGNQPQHF.

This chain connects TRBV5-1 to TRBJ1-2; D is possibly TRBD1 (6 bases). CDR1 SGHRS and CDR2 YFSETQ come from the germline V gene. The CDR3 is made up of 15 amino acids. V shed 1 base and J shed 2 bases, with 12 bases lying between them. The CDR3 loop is CASSLNGGLNYGYTF. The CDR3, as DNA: TGCGCCAGCAGCTTGAATGGGGGCCTAAACTATGGCTACACCTTC.

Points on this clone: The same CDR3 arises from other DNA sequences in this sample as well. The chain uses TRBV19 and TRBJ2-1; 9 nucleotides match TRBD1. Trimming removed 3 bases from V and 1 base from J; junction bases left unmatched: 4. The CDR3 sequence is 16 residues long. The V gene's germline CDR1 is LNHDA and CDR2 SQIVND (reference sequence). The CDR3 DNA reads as TGTGCCAGTAGTATTGTGGGACAGGGTTCCTACAATGAGCAGTTCTTC. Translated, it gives CASSIVGQGSYNEQFF.

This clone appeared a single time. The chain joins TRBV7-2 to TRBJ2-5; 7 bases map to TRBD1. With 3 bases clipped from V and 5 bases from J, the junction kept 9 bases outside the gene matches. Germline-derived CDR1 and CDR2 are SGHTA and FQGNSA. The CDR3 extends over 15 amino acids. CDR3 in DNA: TGTGCCAGCAGCTTGGGGGTAGACAGGGTTGAGACCCAGTACTTC. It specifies CASSLGVDRVETQYF.

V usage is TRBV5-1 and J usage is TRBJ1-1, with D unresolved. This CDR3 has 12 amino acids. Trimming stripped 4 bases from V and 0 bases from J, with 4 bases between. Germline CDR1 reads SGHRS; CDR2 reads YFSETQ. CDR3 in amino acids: CASSEMNTEAFF. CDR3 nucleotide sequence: TGCGCCAGCAGCGAGATGAACACTGAAGCTTTCTTT.

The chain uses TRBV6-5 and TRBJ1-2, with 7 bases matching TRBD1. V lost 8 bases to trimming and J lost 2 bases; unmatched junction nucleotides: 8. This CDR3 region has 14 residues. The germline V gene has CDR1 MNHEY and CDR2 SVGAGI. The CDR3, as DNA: TGTGCCAGCCTCCTGGGACAGTTAAACTATGGCTACACCTTC. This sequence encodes CASLLGQLNYGYTF.

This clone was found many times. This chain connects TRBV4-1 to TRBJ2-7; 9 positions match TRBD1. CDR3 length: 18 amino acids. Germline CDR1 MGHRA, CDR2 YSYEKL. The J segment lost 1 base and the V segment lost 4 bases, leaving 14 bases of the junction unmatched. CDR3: CASSPRRTGDIDSYEQYF. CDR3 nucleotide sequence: TGCGCCAGCAGCCCGCGACGGACAGGGGATATCGATTCCTACGAGCAGTACTTC.

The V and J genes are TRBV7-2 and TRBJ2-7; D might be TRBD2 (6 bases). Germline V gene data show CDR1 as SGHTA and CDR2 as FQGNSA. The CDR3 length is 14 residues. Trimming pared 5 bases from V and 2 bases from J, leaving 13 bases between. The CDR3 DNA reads TGTGCCAGCAGCCAAGGACGGGGGACCTACGAGCAGTACTTC. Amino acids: CASSQGRGTYEQYF.

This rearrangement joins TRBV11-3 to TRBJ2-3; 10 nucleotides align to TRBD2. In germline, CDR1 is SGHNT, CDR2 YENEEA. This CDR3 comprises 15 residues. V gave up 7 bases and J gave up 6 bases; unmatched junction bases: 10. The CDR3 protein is CASIDSGGNIDTQYF. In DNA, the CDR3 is TGTGCCAGCATCGATAGCGGGGGGAACATTGATACGCAGTATTTT.

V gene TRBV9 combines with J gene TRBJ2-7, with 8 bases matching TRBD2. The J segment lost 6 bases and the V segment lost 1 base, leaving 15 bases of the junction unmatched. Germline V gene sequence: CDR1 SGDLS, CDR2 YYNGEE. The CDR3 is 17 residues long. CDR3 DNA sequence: TGTGCCAGCAGCGTATCGTACGGGACGGGGGGGTTTAGCGAGCAGTACTTC. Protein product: CASSVSYGTGGFSEQYF.

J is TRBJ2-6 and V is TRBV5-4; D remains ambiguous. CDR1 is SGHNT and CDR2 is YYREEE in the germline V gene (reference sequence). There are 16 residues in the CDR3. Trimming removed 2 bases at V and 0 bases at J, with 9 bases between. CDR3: CASSLTFSSGANVLTF. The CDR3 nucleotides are TGTGCCAGCAGCTTAACCTTCAGCTCTGGGGCCAACGTCCTGACTTTC.

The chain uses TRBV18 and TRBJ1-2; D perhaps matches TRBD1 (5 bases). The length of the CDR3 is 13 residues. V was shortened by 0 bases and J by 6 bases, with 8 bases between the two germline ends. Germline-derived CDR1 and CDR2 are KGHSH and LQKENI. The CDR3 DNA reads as TGTGCCAGCTCACCACCTTCAGGGAATGGCTACACCTTC. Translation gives CASSPPSGNGYTF.

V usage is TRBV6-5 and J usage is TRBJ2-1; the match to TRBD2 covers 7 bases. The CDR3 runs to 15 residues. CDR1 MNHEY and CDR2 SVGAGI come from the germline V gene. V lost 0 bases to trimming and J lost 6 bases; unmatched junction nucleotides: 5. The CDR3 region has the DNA TGTGCCAGCAGTTACTCGGCTAGCGGAAGCAATGAGCAGTTCTTC. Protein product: CASSYSASGSNEQFF.

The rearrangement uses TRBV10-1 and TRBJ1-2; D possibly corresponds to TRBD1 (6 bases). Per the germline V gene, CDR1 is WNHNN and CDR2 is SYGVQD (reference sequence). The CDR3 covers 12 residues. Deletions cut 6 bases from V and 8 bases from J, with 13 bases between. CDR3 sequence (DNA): TGCGCCAGCAGGGACAGCTATGGCGGCTACACCTTC. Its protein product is CASRDSYGGYTF.

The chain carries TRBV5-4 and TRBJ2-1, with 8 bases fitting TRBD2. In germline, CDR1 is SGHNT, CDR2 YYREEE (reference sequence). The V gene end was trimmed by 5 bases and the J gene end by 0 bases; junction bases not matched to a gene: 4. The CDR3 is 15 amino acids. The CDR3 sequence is CASREGTSSYNEQFF. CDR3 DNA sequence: TGTGCCAGCAGGGAGGGGACTAGCTCCTACAATGAGCAGTTCTTC.

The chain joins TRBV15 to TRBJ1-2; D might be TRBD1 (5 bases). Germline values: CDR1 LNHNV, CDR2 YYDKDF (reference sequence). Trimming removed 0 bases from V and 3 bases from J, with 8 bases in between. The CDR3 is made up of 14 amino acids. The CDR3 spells CATSRDRQYYGYTF. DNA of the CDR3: TGTGCCACCAGCAGAGACCGACAGTACTATGGCTACACCTTC.